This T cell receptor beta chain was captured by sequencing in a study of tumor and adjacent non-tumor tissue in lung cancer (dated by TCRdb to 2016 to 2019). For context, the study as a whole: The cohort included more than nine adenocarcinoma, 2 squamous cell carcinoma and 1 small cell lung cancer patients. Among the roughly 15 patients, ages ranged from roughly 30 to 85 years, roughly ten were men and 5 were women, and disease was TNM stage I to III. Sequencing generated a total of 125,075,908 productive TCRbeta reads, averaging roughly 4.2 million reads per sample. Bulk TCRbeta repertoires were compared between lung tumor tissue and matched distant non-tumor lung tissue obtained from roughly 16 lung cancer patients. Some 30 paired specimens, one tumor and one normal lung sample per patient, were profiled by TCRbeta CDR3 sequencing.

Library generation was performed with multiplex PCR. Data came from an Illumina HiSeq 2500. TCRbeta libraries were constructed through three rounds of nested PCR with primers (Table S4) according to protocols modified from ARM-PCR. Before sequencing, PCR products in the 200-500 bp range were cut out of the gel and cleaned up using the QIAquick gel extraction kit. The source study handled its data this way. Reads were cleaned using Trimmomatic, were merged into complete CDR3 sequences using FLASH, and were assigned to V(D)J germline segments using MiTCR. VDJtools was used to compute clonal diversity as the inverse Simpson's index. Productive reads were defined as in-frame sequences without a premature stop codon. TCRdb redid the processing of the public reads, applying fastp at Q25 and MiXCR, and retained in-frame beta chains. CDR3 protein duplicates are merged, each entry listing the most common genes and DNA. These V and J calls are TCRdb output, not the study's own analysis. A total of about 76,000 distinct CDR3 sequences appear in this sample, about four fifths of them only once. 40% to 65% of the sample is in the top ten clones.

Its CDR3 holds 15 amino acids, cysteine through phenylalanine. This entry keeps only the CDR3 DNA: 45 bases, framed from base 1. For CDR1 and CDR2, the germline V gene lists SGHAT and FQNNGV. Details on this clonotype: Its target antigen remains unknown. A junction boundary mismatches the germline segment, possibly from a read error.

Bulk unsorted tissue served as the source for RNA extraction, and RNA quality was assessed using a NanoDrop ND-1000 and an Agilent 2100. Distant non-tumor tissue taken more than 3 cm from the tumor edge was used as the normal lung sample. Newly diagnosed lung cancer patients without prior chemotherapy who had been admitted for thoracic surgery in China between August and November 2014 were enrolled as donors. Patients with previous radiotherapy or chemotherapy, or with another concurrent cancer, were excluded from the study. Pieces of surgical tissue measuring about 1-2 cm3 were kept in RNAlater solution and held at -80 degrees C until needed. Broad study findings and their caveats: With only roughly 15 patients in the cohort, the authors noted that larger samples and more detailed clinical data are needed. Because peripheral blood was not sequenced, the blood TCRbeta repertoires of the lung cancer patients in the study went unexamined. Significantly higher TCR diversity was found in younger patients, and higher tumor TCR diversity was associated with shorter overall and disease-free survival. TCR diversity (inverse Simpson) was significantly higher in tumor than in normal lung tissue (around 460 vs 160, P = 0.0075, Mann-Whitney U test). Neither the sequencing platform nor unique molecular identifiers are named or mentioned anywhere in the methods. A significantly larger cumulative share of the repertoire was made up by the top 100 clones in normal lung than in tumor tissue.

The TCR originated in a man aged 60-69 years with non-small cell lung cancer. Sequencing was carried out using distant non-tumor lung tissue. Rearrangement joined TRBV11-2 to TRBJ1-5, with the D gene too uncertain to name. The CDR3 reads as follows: CASSFDGSSNQPKYF. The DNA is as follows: TGTGCCAGCAGCTTTGATGGATCGAGCAATCAGCCCAAGTATTTT.